This T cell receptor beta chain is drawn from a study of identical twins. This clonotype occurred many times. What it recognizes is unknown. Germline V gives CDR1 LNHNV, CDR2 YYDKDF (reference sequence). Trimming removed 0 bases from V and 0 bases from J; junction bases left unmatched: 6. The CDR3 covers 20 residues. The study, taken as a whole, reports: Within cord blood, abundant beta clonotypes carried fewer insertions, but memory repertoires showed no such trend.

TCRdb processed the 5' RACE reads anew with MiXCR; each CDR3 protein has one entry. Of fewer than 250,000 distinct CDR3 sequences detected, approximately 9% appear once; the ten largest clones hold roughly 5%. Healthy Caucasians provided all donations. Sequenced: memory (CD45RO+) T cells sorted from blood. The chain has TRBV15 and TRBJ2-1; TRBD2 matches 15 bases. This sequence originates from a woman between 18 and 29 years old in good health. This CDR3 is CATSRDYGTSGGSSYNEQFF. In DNA form, the CDR3 reads TGTGCCACCAGCAGAGATTATGGGACTAGCGGGGGGAGCTCCTACAATGAGCAGTTCTTC.